This section outlines one T cell receptor beta chain sequence together with its context. No antigen is known for it. The data are from a study of T-cell reconstitution after alpha-beta-depleted transplantation in children. General study points: As was reported, about two months after transplant, alpha-beta T cells came from several hundred expanded graft clones.

The V gene lost 6 bases and the J gene lost 1 base, with 12 bases spanning the gap. CDR1 MDHEN and CDR2 SYDVKM come from the germline V gene. The CDR3 covers 15 residues. For TCRbeta, the library was prepared with unique molecular identifiers. TCRdb processed the PCR reads anew with MiXCR; each CDR3 protein has one entry. The sample contains about 830,000 distinct CDR3 sequences, 15% to 20% of which appear only once. The input for sequencing was PBMCs, mostly from graft donor cells, taken 360 days after TCRalphabeta/CD19-depleted stem cell transplant. This TCR was sampled from a male patient between 10 and 17 years old who had a stem cell transplant for acute lymphoblastic leukemia, so the T cells may come from the graft donor. V and J are TRBV28 and TRBJ2-2, with D unclear. CDR3: CASRQIILNTGELFF. CDR3 coding DNA: TGTGCCAGCAGACAGATCATCCTGAACACCGGGGAGCTGTTTTTT.